Given below is one TCR beta chain in context. Some clones are missing from TCRdb's copy, which holds only in-frame ones; the method was immunoSEQ multiplex PCR. The table shows about 9,000 clones, with around a quarter occurring only once. This sample stems from a study of graft-versus-host responses after intestinal transplantation. Study-level information: Recipients were all induced with anti-thymocyte globulin, then given tacrolimus and steroids for about three years.

CFSE-labeled responder cells (200,000) were plated with 200,000 irradiated, violet-dye-labeled stimulator cells. The reaction was completed, and proliferating CFSE-low CD3+CD4+ and CD3+CD8+ responders were then sorted. Germline values: CDR1 SGHAT, CDR2 FQNNGV. The CDR3 totals 14 residues. Trimming took 0 bases from V and 10 from J; bases not matched to a gene: 6. Study-wide findings and caveats: Some GvH clones appeared in ileal mucosa or blood before recipient bone marrow.

The chain carries TRBV11-2 and TRBJ2-1; TRBD1 matches 7 bases. The TCR sequence derives from a human patient who was an organ donor for intestinal transplantation. Sequences were derived from alloreactive CD8+ T cells from a mixed lymphocyte reaction culture, sampled before transplantation. Subset meaning: CFSE-low proliferating T cells sorted from roughly 6-day pre-transplant mixed lymphocyte reaction (GvH or HvG direction). The CDR3 sequence is CASSLETGYREQFF. CDR3 nucleotide sequence: TGTGCCAGCAGCTTAGAGACAGGGTATAGAGAGCAGTTCTTC.